Listed here are 11 T cell receptor beta chains from one sample, sequenced in a study of control samples from healthy donors and cancer patients. Some clones are missing from TCRdb's copy, which holds only in-frame ones; the method was immunoSEQ multiplex PCR. Counted here are under 450,000 clones, 75% to 95% occurring once; the ten biggest clones make up more than 6%. The material sequenced was PBMCs. The receptors were gathered from a man in his forties with head and neck cancer.

The chain joins TRBV19 to TRBJ2-5; possibly TRBD2 for D (6 bases). The germline V gene encodes CDR1 LNHDA and CDR2 SQIVND (reference sequence). This CDR3 spans 18 amino acids. The V end was cut by 1 base, the J end by 2 bases, with 20 bases between. This CDR3 is CASSIALPWGVRQETQYF. The CDR3 nucleotides are TGTGCCAGTAGTATAGCCTTACCCTGGGGGGTTCGGCAAGAGACCCAGTACTTC.

V is TRBV6-5 and J is TRBJ1-1, with 7 positions matching TRBD1. V trimming: 0 bases; J trimming: 3 bases; junction bases outside the gene matches: 7. CDR1 MNHEY and CDR2 SVGAGI come from the germline V gene. This CDR3 contains 16 residues. The CDR3 coding sequence is TGTGCCAGCAGTTACTCGTCAGGGGGGGAATACACTGAAGCTTTCTTT. Protein sequence: CASSYSSGGEYTEAFF.

CDR3 sequence (DNA): TGTGCCAGCAGCTTGGGACCGTCCGTCGTCGACGAGCAGTACTTC. Its translation is CASSLGPSVVDEQYF. The V gene is TRBV28, the J gene TRBJ2-7, with D perhaps assigned TRBD1 or TRBD2 (5 bases each). CDR1 and CDR2 from the germline V gene are MDHEN and SYDVKM. V was shortened by 6 bases and J by 5 bases, with 20 bases between the two germline ends. CDR3 size: 15 residues.

The chain has TRBV6-6 and TRBJ2-5; no clear D. CDR1 and CDR2 from the germline V gene are MNHNY and SVGAGI (reference sequence). The CDR3 is made up of 11 amino acids. Trimming shortened V by 8 bases and J by 2 bases, and 6 bases separated the two germline ends. CDR3 in amino acids: CASGRQETQYF. CDR3 DNA sequence: TGTGCCAGCGGAAGACAAGAGACCCAGTACTTC.

V and J are TRBV19 and TRBJ1-3; no definite D call. Trimming took off 5 bases at V and 0 bases at J, with 8 bases between the two ends. In germline, CDR1 is LNHDA, CDR2 SQIVND (reference sequence). CDR3 length equals 14 residues. CDR3 nucleotides: TGTGCCAGTAGTGAATACTTCTCTGGAAACACCATATATTTT. The encoded protein is CASSEYFSGNTIYF.

V usage is TRBV11-3 and J usage is TRBJ1-3; D unclear. CDR1 is SGHNT and CDR2 is YENEEA in the germline V gene. V was pared by 2 bases and J by 5 bases, with 4 bases between. This CDR3 comprises 12 residues. Written as DNA, the CDR3 is TGTGCCAGCAGCTTACGAAGAAACACCATATATTTT. The encoded protein is CASSLRRNTIYF.

The chain combines TRBV25-1 with TRBJ1-3; 7 positions agree with TRBD1. The CDR3 spans 14 residues. V shed 5 bases and J 4 bases; nucleotides not matched to a gene: 5. The V gene's germline CDR1 is MGHDK and CDR2 SYGVNS. The CDR3 nucleotides read TGTGCCAGCAGTCAGGGGGGGGACGGAAACACCATATATTTT. It yields the protein CASSQGGDGNTIYF.

This chain links TRBV21-1 with TRBJ2-5. TRBV21-1 is an annotated pseudogene. There are 11 residues in the CDR3. DNA for the CDR3: TGTGCCAGCAGCAGCCAAGAGACCCAGTACTTC. This translates into CASSSQETQYF.

As concerns this clone: The same CDR3 also results from other DNA sequences found in this sample. This chain connects TRBV30 to TRBJ2-7; 9 bases align to TRBD1. Germline CDR1 GTSNPN, CDR2 SVGIG (reference sequence). V shed 0 bases and J 4 bases; nucleotides not matched to a gene: 1. The CDR3 length is 13 residues. CDR3 nucleotide sequence: TGTGCCTGGAGTGTCGGGACAGGGTACGAGCAGTACTTC. It translates to CAWSVGTGYEQYF.

This clone was seen only once. This sequence joins TRBV10-3 and TRBJ2-1; 10 bases align to TRBD2. The CDR3 consists of 16 residues. Trimming cost V 6 bases and J 4 bases; bases outside gene matches: 9. Germline V gene sequence: CDR1 ENHRY, CDR2 SYGVKD. The CDR3 spells CAIRGQLAGTYNEQFF. DNA for the CDR3: TGTGCCATCAGGGGCCAACTAGCGGGAACTTACAATGAGCAGTTCTTC.

V is TRBV5-1 and J is TRBJ2-1, with 8 bases identical to TRBD2. The CDR3 has 15 amino acids. The junction had 8 bases not matched to a gene; V was cut back by 2 bases and J by 7 bases. Germline CDR1 and CDR2: SGHRS and YFSETQ. The CDR3, as DNA: TGCGCCAGCAGCTTTGTTCAGCGGGAGAGAAATGAGCAGTTCTTC. It is translated as CASSFVQRERNEQFF.